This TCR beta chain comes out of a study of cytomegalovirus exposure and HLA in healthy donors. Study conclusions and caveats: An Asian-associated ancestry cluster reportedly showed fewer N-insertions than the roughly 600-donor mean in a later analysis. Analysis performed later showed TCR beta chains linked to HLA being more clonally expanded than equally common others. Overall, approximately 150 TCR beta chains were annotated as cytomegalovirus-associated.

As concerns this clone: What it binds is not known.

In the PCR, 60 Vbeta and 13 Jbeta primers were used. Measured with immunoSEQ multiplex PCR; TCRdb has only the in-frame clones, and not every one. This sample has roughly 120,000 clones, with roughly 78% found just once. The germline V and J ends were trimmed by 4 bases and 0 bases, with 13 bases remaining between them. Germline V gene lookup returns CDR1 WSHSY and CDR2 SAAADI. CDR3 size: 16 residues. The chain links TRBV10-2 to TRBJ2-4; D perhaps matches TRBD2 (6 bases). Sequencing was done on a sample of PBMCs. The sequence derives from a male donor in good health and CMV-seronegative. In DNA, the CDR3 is TGCGCCAGCAGTGTTACCGCGGGGCTAGCCAAAAACATTCAGTACTTC. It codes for CASSVTAGLAKNIQYF.